This T cell receptor (beta chain) was identified during a study of a mutant IDH1 vaccine in newly diagnosed glioma. Study-wide background: Eight vaccinations were given in weeks 1, 3, 5, 7, 11, 15, 19 and 23. Standard pretreatment was either radiotherapy, temozolomide, or, for most, radiochemotherapy with temozolomide. Study outcomes and limitations: Among all patients, vaccine-induced immune responses occurred in roughly 95%. With respect to changes in top peripheral T cell clonotypes, pseudoprogression seemed unrelated.

Losses at the gene ends were 3 bases for V and 5 bases for J; bases not matched to a gene: 9. The CDR3 length is 15 residues. Germline V CDR1 and CDR2: MNHEY, SMNVEV (reference sequence). Time point: week 5, during vaccination. Every vaccine dose comprised 300 ug of mutant IDH1 20-mer peptide plus topical imiquimod. In regard to this clone: Its antigen is unidentified.

Measured with immunoSEQ multiplex PCR; TCRdb has only the in-frame clones, and not every one. The repertoire has about 36,000 clones, roughly 76% of them found once; the top ten carry over 10%. The rearrangement joins TRBV27 to TRBJ1-1, with 7 bases that match TRBD1. This specimen consisted of PBMCs, obtained from a glioma patient whose treatment included an IDH1 peptide vaccine. This sequence originates from a man between 45 and 60 years old with glioma. The CDR3 is CASSFGQGVGTEAFF. The CDR3 DNA is TGTGCCAGCAGTTTCGGCCAGGGGGTAGGAACTGAAGCTTTCTTT.